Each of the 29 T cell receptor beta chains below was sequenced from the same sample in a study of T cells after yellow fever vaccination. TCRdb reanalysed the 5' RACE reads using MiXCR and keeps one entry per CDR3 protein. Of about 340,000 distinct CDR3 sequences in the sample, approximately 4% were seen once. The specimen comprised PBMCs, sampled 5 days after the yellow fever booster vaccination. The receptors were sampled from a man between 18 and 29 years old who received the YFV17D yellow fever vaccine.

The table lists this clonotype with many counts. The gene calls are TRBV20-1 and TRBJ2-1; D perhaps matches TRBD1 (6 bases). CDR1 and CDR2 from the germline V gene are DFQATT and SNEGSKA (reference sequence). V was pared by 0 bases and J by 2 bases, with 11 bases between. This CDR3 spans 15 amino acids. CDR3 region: CSARDSTGPYNEQFF. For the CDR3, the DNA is TGCAGTGCTAGAGATTCGACAGGCCCCTACAATGAGCAGTTCTTC.

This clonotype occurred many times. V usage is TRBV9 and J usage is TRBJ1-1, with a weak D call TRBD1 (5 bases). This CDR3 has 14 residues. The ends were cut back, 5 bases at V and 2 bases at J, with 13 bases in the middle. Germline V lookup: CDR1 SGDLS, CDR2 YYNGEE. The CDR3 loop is CASRMVGVNTEAFF. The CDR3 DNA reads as TGTGCCAGCAGGATGGTAGGGGTTAACACTGAAGCTTTCTTT.

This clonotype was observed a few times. CDR3 bases: TGCGCCAGCGCAGCAGGGAATTACGAGCAGTACTTC. The encoded protein is CASAAGNYEQYF. V is TRBV5-1 and J is TRBJ2-7; weak D call: TRBD1 (5 bases). The germline gives CDR1 SGHRS, CDR2 YFSETQ. This CDR3 contains 12 residues. Trimming pared 7 bases from V and 4 bases from J, leaving 12 bases between.

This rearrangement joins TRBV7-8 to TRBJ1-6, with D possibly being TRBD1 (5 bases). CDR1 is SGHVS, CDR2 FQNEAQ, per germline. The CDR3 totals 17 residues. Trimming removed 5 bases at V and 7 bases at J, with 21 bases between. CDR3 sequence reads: CASSRPWGGGGNSPLHF. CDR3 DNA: TGTGCCAGCAGCCGACCCTGGGGGGGTGGAGGGAATTCACCCCTCCACTTT.

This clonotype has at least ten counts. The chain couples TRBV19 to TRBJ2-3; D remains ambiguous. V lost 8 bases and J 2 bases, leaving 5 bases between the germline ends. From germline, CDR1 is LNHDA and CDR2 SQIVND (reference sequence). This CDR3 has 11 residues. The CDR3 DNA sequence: TGTGCCAGTCTGCTCACAGATACGCAGTATTTT. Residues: CASLLTDTQYF.

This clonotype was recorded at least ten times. This CDR3 reads CASSPLTPRQGAFGYTF. CDR3 DNA: TGTGCCAGCTCACCGCTCACTCCAAGACAGGGGGCTTTTGGCTACACCTTC. V usage is TRBV18 and J usage is TRBJ1-2; TRBD1 aligns across 10 bases. Per germline, CDR1 KGHSH and CDR2 LQKENI. This CDR3 has 17 amino acids. The junction had 14 bases not matched to a gene; V was cut back by 3 bases and J by 7 bases.

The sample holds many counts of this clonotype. CDR3 DNA sequence: TGTGCCAGCAGTCTTTCGGACACGAATGAAAAACTGTTTTTT. This gives the protein CASSLSDTNEKLFF. V and J are TRBV12-3 or TRBV12-4 and TRBJ1-4; tentatively, D is TRBD1 (5 bases). The V end lost 5 bases, the J end lost 5 bases, and 12 bases lay between the germline ends. CDR3 length: 14 residues.

CDR3 DNA sequence: TGTGCCAGCAGCTTGCAACACGGAGGGTACTATGGCTACACCTTC. Residues: CASSLQHGGYYGYTF. The rearrangement joins TRBV5-6 to TRBJ1-2; no reliable D call. CDR1 and CDR2 (germline): SGHDT, YYEEEE. CDR3 length equals 15 residues. V was clipped by 1 base and J by 3 bases, with 13 bases between them.

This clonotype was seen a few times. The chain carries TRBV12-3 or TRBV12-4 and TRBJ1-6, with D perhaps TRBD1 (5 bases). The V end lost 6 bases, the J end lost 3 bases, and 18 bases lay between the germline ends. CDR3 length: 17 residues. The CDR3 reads CASSHLGVSRYNSPLHF. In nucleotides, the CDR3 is TGTGCCAGCAGCCATTTGGGGGTCTCCCGCTATAATTCACCCCTCCACTTT.

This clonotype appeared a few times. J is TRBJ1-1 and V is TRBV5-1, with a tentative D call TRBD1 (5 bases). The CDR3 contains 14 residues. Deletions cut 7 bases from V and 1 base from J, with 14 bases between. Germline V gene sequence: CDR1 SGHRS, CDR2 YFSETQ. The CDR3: CASAGGAWNTEAFF. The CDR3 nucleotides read TGCGCCAGCGCTGGAGGGGCCTGGAACACTGAAGCTTTCTTT. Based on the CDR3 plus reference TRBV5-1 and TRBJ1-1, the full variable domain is KAGVTQTPRYLIKTRGQQVTLSCSPISGHRSVSWYQQTPGQGLQFLFEYFSETQRNKGNFPGRFSGRQFSNSRSEMNVSTLELGDSALYLCASAGGAWNTEAFFGQGTRLTVV.

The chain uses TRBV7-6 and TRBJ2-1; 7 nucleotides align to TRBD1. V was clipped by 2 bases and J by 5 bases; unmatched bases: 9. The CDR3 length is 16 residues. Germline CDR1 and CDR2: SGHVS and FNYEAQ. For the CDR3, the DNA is TGTGCCAGCAGCTTACACCAGGGGACAGTCCACAATGAGCAGTTCTTC. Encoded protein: CASSLHQGTVHNEQFF.

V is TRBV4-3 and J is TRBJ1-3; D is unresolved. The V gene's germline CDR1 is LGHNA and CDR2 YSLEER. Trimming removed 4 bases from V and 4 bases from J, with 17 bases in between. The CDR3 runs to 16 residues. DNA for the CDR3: TGCGCCAGCAGCCGGGAAAGGACGGGCTCGGGAAACACCATATATTTT. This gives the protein CASSRERTGSGNTIYF.

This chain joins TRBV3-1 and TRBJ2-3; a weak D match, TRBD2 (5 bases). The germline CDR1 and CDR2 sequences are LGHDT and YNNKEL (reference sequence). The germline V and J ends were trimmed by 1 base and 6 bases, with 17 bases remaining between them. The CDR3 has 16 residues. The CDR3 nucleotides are TGTGCCAGCAGCCAAGTTAGTCGGGCTAGCTGGGATACGCAGTATTTT. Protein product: CASSQVSRASWDTQYF.

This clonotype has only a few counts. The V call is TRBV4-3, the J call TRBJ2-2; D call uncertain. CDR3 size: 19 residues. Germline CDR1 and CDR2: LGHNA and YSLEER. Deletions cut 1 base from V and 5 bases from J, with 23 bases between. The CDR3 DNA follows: TGCGCCAGCAGCCAAGTCAGTTCGGGCCCGGAGAGATATACCGGGGAGCTGTTTTTT. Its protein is CASSQVSSGPERYTGELFF.

CDR3 coding DNA: TGTGCCAGCAGCTTAAGGCCAGGGTACTCCTACAATGAGCAGTTCTTC. Residues: CASSLRPGYSYNEQFF. The V gene is TRBV11-2, the J gene TRBJ2-1; perhaps TRBD1 as D (5 bases). The length of the CDR3 is 16 residues. The V and J ends lost 2 bases and 0 bases respectively, with 11 bases between them. Looked up from germline, CDR1 is SGHAT and CDR2 is FQNNGV.

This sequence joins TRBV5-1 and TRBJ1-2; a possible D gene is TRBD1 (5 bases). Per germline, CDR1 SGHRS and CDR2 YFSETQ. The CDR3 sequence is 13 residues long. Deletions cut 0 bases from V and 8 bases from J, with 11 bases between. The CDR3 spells CASSLGTQEGYTF. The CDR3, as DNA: TGCGCCAGCAGCTTGGGGACACAGGAGGGCTACACCTTC.

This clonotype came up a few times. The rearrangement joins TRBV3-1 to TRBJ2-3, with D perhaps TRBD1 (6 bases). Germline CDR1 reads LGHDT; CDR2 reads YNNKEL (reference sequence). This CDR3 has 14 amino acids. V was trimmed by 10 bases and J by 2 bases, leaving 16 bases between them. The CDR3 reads CAISADRNTDTQYF. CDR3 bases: TGTGCCATCTCTGCTGACAGGAACACAGATACGCAGTATTTT.

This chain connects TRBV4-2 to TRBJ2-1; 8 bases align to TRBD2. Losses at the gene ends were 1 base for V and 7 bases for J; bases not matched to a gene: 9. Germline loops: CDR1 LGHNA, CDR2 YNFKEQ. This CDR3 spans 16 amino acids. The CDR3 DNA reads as TGTGCCAGCAGCCAAGCCCATGCGGGGGGAATAAATGAGCAGTTCTTC. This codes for CASSQAHAGGINEQFF.

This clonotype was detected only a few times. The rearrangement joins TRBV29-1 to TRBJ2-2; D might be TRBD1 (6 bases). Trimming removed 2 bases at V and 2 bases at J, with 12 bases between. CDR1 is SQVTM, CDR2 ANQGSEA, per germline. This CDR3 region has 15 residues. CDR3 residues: CSVELAGDNTGELFF. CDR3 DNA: TGCAGCGTTGAACTGGCAGGGGATAACACCGGGGAGCTGTTTTTT.

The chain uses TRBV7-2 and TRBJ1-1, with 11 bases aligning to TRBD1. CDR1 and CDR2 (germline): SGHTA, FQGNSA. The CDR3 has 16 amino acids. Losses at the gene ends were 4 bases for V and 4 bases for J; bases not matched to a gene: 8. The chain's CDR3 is CASSSRTGGWGTEAFF. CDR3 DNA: TGTGCCAGCAGCTCCAGGACAGGGGGCTGGGGCACTGAAGCTTTCTTT. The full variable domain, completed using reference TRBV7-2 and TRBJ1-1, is GAGVSQSPSNKVTEKGKDVELRCDPISGHTALYWYRQSLGQGLEFLIYFQGNSAPDKSGLPSDRFSAERTGGSVSTLTIQRTQQEDSAVYLCASSSRTGGWGTEAFFGQGTRLTVV.

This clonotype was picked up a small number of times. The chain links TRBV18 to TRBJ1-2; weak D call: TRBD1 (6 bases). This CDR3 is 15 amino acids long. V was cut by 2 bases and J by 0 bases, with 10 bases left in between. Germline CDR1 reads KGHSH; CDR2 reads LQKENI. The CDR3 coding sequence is TGTGCCAGCTCACCAGCGGGACAACCTAACTATGGCTACACCTTC. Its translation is CASSPAGQPNYGYTF.

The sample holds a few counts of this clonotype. The CDR3 loop reads CASRSQQVGEQFF. CDR3 in DNA: TGTGCCAGCAGATCGCAACAGGTGGGTGAGCAGTTCTTC. The rearrangement joins TRBV5-6 to TRBJ2-1; perhaps TRBD1 as D (5 bases). The CDR3 runs 13 residues. Trimming shortened V by 5 bases and J by 9 bases, and 15 bases separated the two germline ends. Looked up from germline, CDR1 is SGHDT and CDR2 is YYEEEE.

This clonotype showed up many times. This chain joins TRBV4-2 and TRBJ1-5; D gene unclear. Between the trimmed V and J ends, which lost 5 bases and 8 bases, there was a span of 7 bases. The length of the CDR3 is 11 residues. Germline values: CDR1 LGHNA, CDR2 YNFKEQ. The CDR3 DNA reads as TGTGCCAGCAGCGGAAGGAAGCCCCAGCATTTT. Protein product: CASSGRKPQHF.

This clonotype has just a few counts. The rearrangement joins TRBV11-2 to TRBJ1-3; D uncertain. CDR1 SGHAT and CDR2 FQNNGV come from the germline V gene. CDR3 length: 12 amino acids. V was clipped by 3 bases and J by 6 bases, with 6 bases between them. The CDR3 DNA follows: TGTGCCAGCAGCTTTTCACAAAACACCATATATTTT. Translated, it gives CASSFSQNTIYF. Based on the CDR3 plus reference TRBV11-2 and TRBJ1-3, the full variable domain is EAGVAQSPRYKIIEKRQSVAFWCNPISGHATLYWYQQILGQGPKLLIQFQNNGVVDDSQLPKDRFSAERLKGVDSTLKIQPAKLEDSAVYLCASSFSQNTIYFGEGSWLTVV.

CDR3 nucleotide sequence: TGTGCCAGCACCTCTCCCCGGATAGCGGGGGGTGCAGATACGCAGTATTTT. This codes for CASTSPRIAGGADTQYF. V is TRBV28 and J is TRBJ2-3; 10 bases fit TRBD2. The CDR3 spans 17 residues. The ends lost 7 bases at V and 4 bases at J; junction bases unmatched: 14. Per the germline V gene, CDR1 is MDHEN and CDR2 is SYDVKM. Looking up the rest from reference TRBV28 and TRBJ2-3 gives the full variable domain: DVKVTQSSRYLVKRTGEKVFLECVQDMDHENMFWYRQDPGLGLRLIYFSYDVKMKEKGDIPEGYSVSREKKERFSLILESASTNQTSMYLCASTSPRIAGGADTQYFGPGTRLTVL.

CDR3 protein: CSASRNRGRRTDTQYF. Here the CDR3 DNA reads TGCAGTGCTAGCAGGAACAGGGGAAGGAGGACAGATACGCAGTATTTT. V and J are TRBV20-1 and TRBJ2-3, with 7 nucleotides matching TRBD1. The CDR3 loop spans 16 amino acids. Germline V gene sequence: CDR1 DFQATT, CDR2 SNEGSKA (reference sequence). V lost 3 bases, J lost 3 bases, and 12 bases stayed unmatched.

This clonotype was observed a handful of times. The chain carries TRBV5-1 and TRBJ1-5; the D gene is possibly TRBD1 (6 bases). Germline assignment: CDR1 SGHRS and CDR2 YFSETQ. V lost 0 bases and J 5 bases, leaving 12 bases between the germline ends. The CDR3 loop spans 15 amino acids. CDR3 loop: CASSLDGGPYQPQHF. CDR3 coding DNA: TGCGCCAGCAGCTTGGATGGGGGCCCTTATCAGCCCCAGCATTTT.

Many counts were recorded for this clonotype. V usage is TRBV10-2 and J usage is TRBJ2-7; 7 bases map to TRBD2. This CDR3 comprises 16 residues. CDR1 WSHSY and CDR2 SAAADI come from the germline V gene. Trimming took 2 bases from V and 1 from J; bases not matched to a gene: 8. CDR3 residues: CASSEALAELSYEQYF. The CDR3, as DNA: TGCGCCAGCAGTGAGGCCCTAGCGGAACTGTCCTACGAGCAGTACTTC.

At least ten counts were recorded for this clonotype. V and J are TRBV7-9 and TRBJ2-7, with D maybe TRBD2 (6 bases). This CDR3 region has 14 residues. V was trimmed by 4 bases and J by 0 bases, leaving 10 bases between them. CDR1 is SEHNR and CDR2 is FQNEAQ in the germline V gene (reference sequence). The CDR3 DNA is TGTGCCAGCAGCTCCGGGACTTCCTCCTACGAGCAGTACGTC. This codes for CASSSGTSSYEQYV.